This T cell receptor (beta chain) was retrieved from a study of blood T cell repertoires in COVID-19. Study details: Material from acute and convalescent COVID-19 was sourced from the United States, Italy and Spain. The cDNA or gDNA used as material had been derived from T cells, B-cell-depleted T cells, or PBMCs.

Under the authors' procedure: Amplification of reference gene primers provided the estimated nucleated cell counts. This table comes from immunoSEQ multiplex PCR, and its TCRdb copy is limited to in-frame clones, with some not included. V and J calls and clone size are given by that table; D and trimming were obtained from the DNA. This table has approximately 300,000 clones, 85% to 90% appearing once. Germline-derived CDR1 and CDR2 are MDHEN and SYDVKM. This CDR3 comprises 14 residues. J lost 7 bases, V lost 2 bases, and 4 bases had no gene match. The rearrangement joins TRBV28 to TRBJ2-3; the match to TRBD1 covers 9 bases. The sequenced sample was peripheral blood. The sequence was obtained from a young man with acute or convalescent COVID-19. CDR3 protein: CASSLIQGANTQYF. CDR3 coding DNA: TGTGCCAGCAGTTTAATACAGGGGGCGAATACGCAGTATTTT.